This T cell receptor beta chain was obtained from a study of T cells in women clearing cervical HPV infection. In regard to this clone: Antigen unknown.

The assay was immunoSEQ multiplex PCR, and TCRdb's table has in-frame clones only and misses some. This table lists about 20,000 clones. General observations from the study: Associations may precede or follow infection; HPV-specific or memory T cells were not isolated.

The sequence derives from a woman aged 18 to 75 with a cervical HPV16 infection that either progressed to CIN3+ or cleared (not recorded which). The sample comprised blood buffy coat.

CDR3 sequence: CASSSTGPVDEQFF. CDR3 bases read: TGTGCCAGCAGCTCGACAGGGCCGGTGGATGAG. This chain uses TRBV7-3 with TRBJ2-1; 7 nucleotides line up with TRBD1. The read stops 3 residues short of the end of the CDR3; the missing end is completed from the germline J gene. The germline gives CDR1 SGHTA, CDR2 FQGTGA. This CDR3 has 14 residues. The V segment lost 4 bases and the J segment 8 bases; nucleotides outside the gene matches: 8.